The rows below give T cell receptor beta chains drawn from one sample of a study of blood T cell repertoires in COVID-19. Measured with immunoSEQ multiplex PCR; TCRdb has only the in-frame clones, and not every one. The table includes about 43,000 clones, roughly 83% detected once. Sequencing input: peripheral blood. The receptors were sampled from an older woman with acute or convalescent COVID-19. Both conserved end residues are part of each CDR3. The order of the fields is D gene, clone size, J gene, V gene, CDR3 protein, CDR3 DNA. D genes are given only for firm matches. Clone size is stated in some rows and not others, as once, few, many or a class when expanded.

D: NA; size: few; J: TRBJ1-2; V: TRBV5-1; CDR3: CASSSDSLGGYTF; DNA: TGCGCCAGCAGCTCGGACAGTCTTGGGGGCTACACCTTC
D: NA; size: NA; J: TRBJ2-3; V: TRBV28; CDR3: CASSLPWQGKYF; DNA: TGTGCCAGCAGTTTGCCCTGGCAGGGCAAGTATTTT
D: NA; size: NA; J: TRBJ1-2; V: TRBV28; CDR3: CASSLLGYGYTF; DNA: TGTGCCAGCAGTTTGCTAGGTTATGGCTACACCTTC
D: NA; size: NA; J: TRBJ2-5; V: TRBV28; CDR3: CASRNAPGTQYF; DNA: TGTGCCAGCAGGAATGCGCCAGGGACCCAGTACTTC
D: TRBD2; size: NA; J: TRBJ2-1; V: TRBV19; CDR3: CASSLDRLAGVDEQFF; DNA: TGTGCCAGTAGTCTTGACCGACTAGCGGGAGTCGATGAGCAGTTCTTC
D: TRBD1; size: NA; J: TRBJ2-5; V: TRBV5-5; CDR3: CASSPGQGRETQYF; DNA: TGTGCCAGCAGCCCGGGACAGGGGCGAGAGACCCAGTACTTC
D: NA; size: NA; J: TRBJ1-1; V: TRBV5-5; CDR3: CASSLVVTGPKEAFF; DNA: TGTGCCAGCAGCTTGGTGGTAACTGGGCCTAAAGAAGCTTTCTTT
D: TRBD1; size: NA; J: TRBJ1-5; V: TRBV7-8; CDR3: CASSPMGTGLSNQPQHF; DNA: TGTGCCAGCAGCCCCATGGGGACAGGCCTTAGCAATCAGCCCCAGCATTTT
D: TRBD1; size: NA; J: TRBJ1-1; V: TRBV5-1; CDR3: CASSPQGDTEAFF; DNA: TGCGCCAGCAGCCCCCAGGGGGACACTGAAGCTTTCTTT
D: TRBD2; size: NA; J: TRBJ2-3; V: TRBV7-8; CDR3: CASSLRGGRITDTQYF; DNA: TGTGCCAGCAGCTTACGAGGCGGGAGAATCACAGATACGCAGTATTTT
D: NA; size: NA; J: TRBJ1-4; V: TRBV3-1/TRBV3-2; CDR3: CASSQGADEKLFF; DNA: TGTGCCAGCAGCCAGGGGGCGGATGAAAAACTGTTTTTT
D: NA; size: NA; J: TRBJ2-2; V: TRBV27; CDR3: CASSQGLITGELFF; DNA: TGTGCCAGCAGCCAAGGACTGATCACCGGGGAGCTGTTTTTT
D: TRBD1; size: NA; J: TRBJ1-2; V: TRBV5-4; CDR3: CASSLPRGRDPHGYTF; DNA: TGTGCCAGCAGCTTACCCAGGGGGCGCGACCCTCATGGCTACACCTTC
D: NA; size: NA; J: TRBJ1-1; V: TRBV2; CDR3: CASSGDFAEAFF; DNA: TGTGCCAGCAGTGGAGACTTCGCTGAAGCTTTCTTT
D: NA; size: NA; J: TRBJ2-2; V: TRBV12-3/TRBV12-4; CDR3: CASRIGGTGELFF; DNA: TGTGCCAGCAGAATAGGGGGAACCGGGGAGCTGTTTTTT
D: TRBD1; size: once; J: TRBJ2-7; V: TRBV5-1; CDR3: CASSLVPGGSNEQYF; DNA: TGCGCCAGCAGCTTGGTCCCAGGGGGCTCAAACGAGCAGTACTTC
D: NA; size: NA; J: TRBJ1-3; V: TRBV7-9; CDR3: CASRADTGNTIYF; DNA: TGTGCCAGCAGGGCAGATACTGGAAACACCATATATTTT
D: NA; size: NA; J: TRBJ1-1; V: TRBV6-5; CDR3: CASSYSPGRNTEAFF; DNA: TGTGCCAGCAGTTATTCCCCGGGGAGGAACACTGAAGCTTTCTTT
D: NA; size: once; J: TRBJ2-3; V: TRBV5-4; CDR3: CASSLAGADTQYF; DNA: TGTGCCAGCAGCTTGGCCGGTGCGGATACGCAGTATTTT
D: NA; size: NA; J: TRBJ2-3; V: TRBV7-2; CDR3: CASSTDYTDTQYF; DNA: TGTGCCAGCAGCACAGACTACACAGATACGCAGTATTTT
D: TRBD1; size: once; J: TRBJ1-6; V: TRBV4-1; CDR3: CASSQGQDPGNSPLHF; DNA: TGCGCCAGCAGCCAGGGACAGGACCCTGGGAATTCACCCCTCCACTTT
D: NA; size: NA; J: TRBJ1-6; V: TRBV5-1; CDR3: CASTTGHGRGSPLHF; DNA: TGCGCCAGCACTACGGGACACGGCCGTGGTTCACCCCTCCACTTT
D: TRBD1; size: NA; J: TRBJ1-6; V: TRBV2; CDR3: CASRETQGKVTPLHF; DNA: TGTGCCAGCAGAGAGACACAGGGGAAGGTGACACCCCTCCACTTT
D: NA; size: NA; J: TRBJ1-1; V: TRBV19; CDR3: CASSILGGAGEAFF; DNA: TGTGCCAGTAGTATTCTGGGAGGAGCGGGTGAAGCTTTCTTT
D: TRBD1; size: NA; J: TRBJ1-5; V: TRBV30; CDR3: CAWSETGGRVQPQHF; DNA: TGTGCCTGGAGTGAGACAGGGGGCCGCGTTCAGCCCCAGCATTTT
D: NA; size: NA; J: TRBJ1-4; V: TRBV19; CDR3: CASSILDRFNEKLFF; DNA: TGTGCCAGTAGTATTCTTGACAGATTTAATGAAAAACTGTTTTTT
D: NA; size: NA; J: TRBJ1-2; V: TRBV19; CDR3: CASGSEYGYTF; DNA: TGTGCCAGTGGCTCAGAATATGGCTACACCTTC
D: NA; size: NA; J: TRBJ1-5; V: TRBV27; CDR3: CASSLSLLRQAYSNQPQHF; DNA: TGTGCCAGCAGTTTATCCCTACTTAGACAAGCATATAGCAATCAGCCCCAGCATTTT
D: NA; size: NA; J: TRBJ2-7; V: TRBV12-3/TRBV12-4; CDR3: CASSWAPTYEQYF; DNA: TGTGCCAGCAGTTGGGCACCCACCTACGAGCAGTACTTC
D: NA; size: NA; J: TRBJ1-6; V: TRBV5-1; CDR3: CASRIDRSVNSPLHF; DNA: TGCGCCAGCAGGATAGACAGGTCGGTGAATTCACCCCTCCACTTT
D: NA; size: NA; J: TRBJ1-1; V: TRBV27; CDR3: CASRRTDMNTEAFF; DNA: TGTGCCAGCAGAAGGACAGACATGAACACTGAAGCTTTCTTT
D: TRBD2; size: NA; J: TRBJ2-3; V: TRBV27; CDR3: CASRKAGGPPDTQYF; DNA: TGTGCCAGCCGGAAAGCGGGGGGGCCCCCCGATACGCAGTATTTT
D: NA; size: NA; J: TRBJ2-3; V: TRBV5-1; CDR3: CASSLHQAQDTQYF; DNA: TGCGCCAGCAGCTTGCACCAGGCACAAGATACGCAGTATTTT
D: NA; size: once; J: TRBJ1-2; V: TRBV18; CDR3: CASSPQDYGYTF; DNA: TGTGCCAGCTCACCCCAGGACTATGGCTACACCTTC
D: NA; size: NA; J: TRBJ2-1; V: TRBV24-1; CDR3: CATSDVGDEQFF; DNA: TGTGCCACCAGTGATGTGGGCGATGAGCAGTTCTTC
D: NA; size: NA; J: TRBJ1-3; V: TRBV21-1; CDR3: CASSKALGQGHSGNTIYF; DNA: TGTGCCAGCAGCAAAGCCTTAGGACAGGGCCACTCTGGAAACACCATATATTTT
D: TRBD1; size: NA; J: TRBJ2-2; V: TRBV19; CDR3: CASSFSGGNTGELFF; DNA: TGTGCCAGTAGTTTCTCAGGGGGCAACACCGGGGAGCTGTTTTTT
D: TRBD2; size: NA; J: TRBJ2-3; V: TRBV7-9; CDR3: CASSFLRGLAGDTDTQYF; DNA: TGTGCCAGCAGCTTCCTAAGAGGACTAGCGGGGGACACAGATACGCAGTATTTT
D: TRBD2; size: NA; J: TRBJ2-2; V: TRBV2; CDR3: CARDRTSPGLAENTGELFF; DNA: TGTGCCAGAGACAGGACTTCGCCGGGACTAGCTGAGAACACCGGGGAGCTGTTTTTT
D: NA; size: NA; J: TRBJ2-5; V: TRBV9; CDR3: CASSAGTVQETQYF; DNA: TGTGCCAGCTCCGCTGGAACAGTCCAAGAGACCCAGTACTTC
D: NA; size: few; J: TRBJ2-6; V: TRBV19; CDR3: CASFGVWRAGANVLTF; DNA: TGTGCCAGTTTCGGCGTGTGGAGGGCCGGGGCCAACGTCCTGACTTTC
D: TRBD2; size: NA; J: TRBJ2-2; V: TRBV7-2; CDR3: CASSLRRGGTGELFF; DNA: TGTGCCAGCAGCTTAAGGCGGGGGGGGACCGGGGAGCTGTTTTTT
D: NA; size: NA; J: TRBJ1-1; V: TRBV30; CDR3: CACRQTVEAFF; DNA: TGTGCCTGCCGTCAGACAGTCGAAGCTTTCTTT
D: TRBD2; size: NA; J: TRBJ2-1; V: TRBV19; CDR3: CASTPRVAGGNEQFF; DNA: TGTGCCAGTACTCCCCGGGTAGCGGGGGGCAATGAGCAGTTCTTC
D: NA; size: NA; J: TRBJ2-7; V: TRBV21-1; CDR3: CASSNRDEQYF; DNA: TGTGCCAGCAGCAACAGGGACGAGCAGTACTTC
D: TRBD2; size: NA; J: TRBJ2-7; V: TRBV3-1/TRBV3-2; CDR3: CASSQGTSGGHYEQYF; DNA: TGTGCCAGCAGCCAAGGTACTAGCGGGGGGCACTACGAGCAGTACTTC
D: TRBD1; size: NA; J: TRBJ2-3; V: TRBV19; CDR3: CASSILAGGEDTQYF; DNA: TGTGCCAGTAGTATATTGGCAGGGGGTGAGGATACGCAGTATTTT
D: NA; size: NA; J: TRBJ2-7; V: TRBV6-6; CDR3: CASSSEILQGSEQYF; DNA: TGTGCCAGCAGTTCCGAAATTCTACAGGGTTCCGAGCAGTACTTC
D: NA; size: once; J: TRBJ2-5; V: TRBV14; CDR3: CASSRDIQETQYF; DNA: TGTGCCAGCAGCCGGGACATCCAAGAGACCCAGTACTTC
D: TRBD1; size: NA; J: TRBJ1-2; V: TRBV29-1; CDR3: CSVASGTGGGYTF; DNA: TGCAGCGTGGCATCCGGGACAGGGGGTGGCTACACCTTC
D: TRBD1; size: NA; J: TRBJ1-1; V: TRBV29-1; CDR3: CSGYRGPEAFF; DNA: TGCAGCGGTTACAGGGGGCCTGAAGCTTTCTTT
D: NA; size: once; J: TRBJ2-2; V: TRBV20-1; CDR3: CSAQSPGELFF; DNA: TGCAGTGCCCAGTCGCCCGGGGAGCTGTTTTTT
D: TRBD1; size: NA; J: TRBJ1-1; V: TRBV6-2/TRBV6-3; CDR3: CASSYSPFGQGVIPHTEAFF; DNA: TGTGCCAGCAGTTACTCGCCCTTTGGACAGGGGGTGATACCCCACACTGAAGCTTTCTTT
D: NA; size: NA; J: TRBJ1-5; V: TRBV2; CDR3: CATGGEYNQPQHF; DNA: TGTGCCACCGGGGGGGAGTACAATCAGCCCCAGCATTTT
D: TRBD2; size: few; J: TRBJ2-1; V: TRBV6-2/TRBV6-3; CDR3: CASSSSGSYNEQFF; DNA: TGTGCCAGCAGTTCTAGCGGATCCTACAATGAGCAGTTCTTC
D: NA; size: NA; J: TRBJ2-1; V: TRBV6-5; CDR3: CASSYSNSGNEQFF; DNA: TGTGCCAGCAGTTACTCGAATTCAGGCAATGAGCAGTTCTTC
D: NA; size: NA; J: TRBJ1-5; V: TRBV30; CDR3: CAWSVGSNQPQHF; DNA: TGTGCCTGGAGTGTCGGTAGCAATCAGCCCCAGCATTTT
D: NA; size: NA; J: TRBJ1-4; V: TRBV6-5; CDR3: CASGRALGVGEKLFF; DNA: TGTGCCAGCGGGAGGGCCTTGGGCGTTGGTGAAAAACTGTTTTTT
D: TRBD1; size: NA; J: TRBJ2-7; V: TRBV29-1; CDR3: CSVGQGGALGYEQYF; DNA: TGCAGCGTTGGACAGGGGGGAGCTCTGGGATACGAGCAGTACTTC